This passage covers 29 T cell receptor beta chains from one sample sequenced in a study of T cell responses to AZD1222 COVID-19 vaccine. Produced via immunoSEQ multiplex PCR; TCRdb's table is partial and in-frame only. The repertoire holds 140,000 or so clones, with 85% to 95% as singletons. The sample was peripheral blood, taken after recovery from COVID-19. The receptors were gathered from an adult who had recovered from COVID-19.

The rearrangement uses TRBV6-4 and TRBJ2-1, with a tentative D call TRBD2 (5 bases). From germline, CDR1 is MRHNA and CDR2 SNTAGT. The CDR3 runs to 14 residues. V was pared by 0 bases and J by 13 bases, with 16 bases between. CDR3 protein: CASSDSGETKPQFF. The DNA for the CDR3 is TGTGCCAGCAGTGACTCTGGGGAGACGAAACCCCAGTTCTTC.

The CDR3 coding sequence is TGTGCCAGCAGCCTCGGGAGGACTTCCTACGAGCAGTACTTC. Translated: CASSLGRTSYEQYF. The chain has TRBV6-5 and TRBJ2-7, with 7 positions matching TRBD2. V shed 6 bases, J shed 1 base, and the junction held 6 bases outside the gene matches. Germline V gene lookup returns CDR1 MNHEY and CDR2 SVGAGI. The CDR3 is 14 residues long.

Comments on this clone: One junction end disagrees with the germline gene, perhaps due to a read error. V gene TRBV5-1 combines with J gene TRBJ2-7, with D possibly TRBD1 on 6 matching bases. CDR1 is SGHRS and CDR2 is YFSETQ in the germline V gene. The CDR3 is made up of 14 amino acids. CDR3 protein: CASSFDRNTALLDF. The DNA for the CDR3 is TGCGCCAGCAGCTTTGACAGGAATACAGCCCTACTGGACTTC.

In nucleotides, the CDR3 is TGTGCCAGCAGTTCGGACAGAAAAGCTAACTATGGCTACACCTTC. Its protein is CASSSDRKANYGYTF. V usage is TRBV28 and J usage is TRBJ1-2, with D possibly matching TRBD1 (6 bases). V shed 4 bases and J shed 0 bases, with 12 bases lying between them. Germline V gene sequence: CDR1 MDHEN, CDR2 SYDVKM. The CDR3 spans 15 residues.

The chain links TRBV5-5 to TRBJ1-2; TRBD1 matches at 10 bases. CDR3 length equals 17 residues. Losses at the gene ends were 1 base for V and 4 bases for J; bases not matched to a gene: 10. CDR1 and CDR2 (germline): SGHKS, YYEKEE (reference sequence). As DNA, the CDR3 is TGTGCCAGCAGCTTGAGCCCCGGGACAGGGGACGTCTATGGCTACACCTTC. The encoded protein is CASSLSPGTGDVYGYTF.

This clone was seen more than once but under ten times. The CDR3 sequence: CASTRNSNQPQHF. The CDR3 coding sequence is TGTGCCAGCACCAGGAATAGCAATCAGCCCCAGCATTTT. This chain connects TRBV28 to TRBJ1-5; D is uncertain. This CDR3 has 13 amino acids. V gave up 7 bases and J gave up 0 bases, with 7 bases separating them. Germline V lookup: CDR1 MDHEN, CDR2 SYDVKM. Together with reference TRBV28 and TRBJ1-5, the CDR3 gives the full variable domain: DVKVTQSSRYLVKRTGEKVFLECVQDMDHENMFWYRQDPGLGLRLIYFSYDVKMKEKGDIPEGYSVSREKKERFSLILESASTNQTSMYLCASTRNSNQPQHFGDGTRLSIL.

The chain combines TRBV27 with TRBJ2-1, with 8 bases that match TRBD1. V lost 5 bases and J lost 2; bases outside the gene matches: 8. The length of the CDR3 is 16 residues. Germline CDR1 reads MNHEY; CDR2 reads SMNVEV (reference sequence). The CDR3 protein is CASSPHGQGPYNEQFF. CDR3 bases: TGTGCCAGCAGTCCCCACGGACAGGGACCCTACAATGAGCAGTTCTTC.

V is TRBV6-5 and J is TRBJ1-2; perhaps TRBD1 as D (5 bases). V was clipped by 0 bases and J by 1 base, with 9 bases between them. Germline-derived CDR1 and CDR2 are MNHEY and SVGAGI. The CDR3 runs to 15 residues. The CDR3 nucleotides read TGTGCCAGCAGTTACTCGGGACGAAATAACTATGGCTACACCTTC. Its protein is CASSYSGRNNYGYTF.

The rearrangement links TRBV19 to TRBJ1-2; 7 nucleotides line up with TRBD1. Germline V gene sequence: CDR1 LNHDA, CDR2 SQIVND (reference sequence). Trimming cost V 5 bases and J 8 bases; bases outside gene matches: 8. The CDR3 has 13 amino acids. In DNA, the CDR3 is TGTGCCAGTAGTCTGGACAGGCGATGGGGCTACACCTTC. Its translation: CASSLDRRWGYTF.

The chain links TRBV4-1 to TRBJ2-5; 9 bases agree with TRBD2. Trimming cost V 1 base and J 4 bases; bases outside gene matches: 4. CDR3 length: 15 residues. Germline CDR1 and CDR2: MGHRA and YSYEKL. The CDR3 region has the DNA TGCGCCAGCAGCCAAGGACTAGCGGCTTTAGAGACCCAGTACTTC. The encoded protein is CASSQGLAALETQYF.

The chain employs TRBV4-1 and TRBJ1-5; 8 bases line up with TRBD1. The CDR3 has 16 amino acids. CDR1 is MGHRA and CDR2 is YSYEKL in the germline V gene. J gave up 6 bases and V 1 base, and 8 bases lay outside the gene matches. CDR3 nucleotides: TGCGCCAGCAGCCAAGCCGGCCAGGGGGCGGGTCAGCCCCAGCATTTT. It specifies CASSQAGQGAGQPQHF.

This chain links TRBV28 with TRBJ1-2; D might be TRBD1 (5 bases). V dropped 2 bases and J dropped 5 bases, with 9 bases sitting between them. CDR3 length: 13 amino acids. CDR1 and CDR2 (germline): MDHEN, SYDVKM. The CDR3 nucleotides are TGTGCCAGCAGTTTAGACAGAGTGTATGGCTACACCTTC. Its protein is CASSLDRVYGYTF.

The chain recombines TRBV30 with TRBJ1-1, with D unresolved. Germline-derived CDR1 and CDR2 are GTSNPN and SVGIG (reference sequence). V shed 7 bases and J shed 1 base, with 13 bases lying between them. CDR3 size: 13 residues. The CDR3 loop reads CASQVTRNTEAFF. For the CDR3, the DNA is TGTGCCTCCCAGGTAACCAGGAACACTGAAGCTTTCTTT.

The rearrangement links TRBV24-1 to TRBJ2-2, with D possibly being TRBD1 (5 bases). Deletions cut 4 bases from V and 2 bases from J, with 7 bases between. This CDR3 has 14 residues. Germline CDR1 is KGHDR and CDR2 is SFDVKD. This CDR3 is CATSETVNTGELFF. DNA of the CDR3: TGTGCCACCAGTGAGACAGTTAACACCGGGGAGCTGTTTTTT.

The genes are TRBV5-4 and TRBJ2-1; TRBD1 agrees at 7 bases. Germline CDR1 reads SGHNT; CDR2 reads YYREEE (reference sequence). The CDR3 loop spans 14 amino acids. The V gene end was trimmed by 4 bases and the J gene end by 4 bases; junction bases not matched to a gene: 5. The CDR3 coding sequence is TGTGCCAGCAGCACCCGGGACAGATACAATGAGCAGTTCTTC. Amino acid sequence: CASSTRDRYNEQFF.

The chain carries TRBV19 and TRBJ2-1, with 9 bases aligning to TRBD1. This CDR3 contains 15 residues. Germline V gives CDR1 LNHDA, CDR2 SQIVND (reference sequence). J was trimmed by 2 bases and V by 6 bases; bases with no gene match: 5. CDR3 protein: CASRTDRGAYNEQFF. The CDR3 bases are TGTGCCAGTAGAACGGACAGGGGTGCCTACAATGAGCAGTTCTTC.

V gene TRBV4-1 combines with J gene TRBJ1-1; D remains ambiguous. Per the germline V gene, CDR1 is MGHRA and CDR2 is YSYEKL. Trimming left V 7 bases short and J 0 bases short, with 15 bases between. The CDR3 length is 15 residues. The CDR3 region has the DNA TGCGCCAGCACCCTCTTTGCTGAATTGAACACTGAAGCTTTCTTT. Protein: CASTLFAELNTEAFF.

This clone was detected once. This chain connects TRBV5-1 to TRBJ2-5, with 8 positions matching TRBD1. The J segment lost 2 bases and the V segment lost 1 base, leaving 4 bases of the junction unmatched. The CDR3 has 15 residues. Germline V gene lookup returns CDR1 SGHRS and CDR2 YFSETQ. CDR3 bases: TGCGCCAGCAGCTTGTTTTGGACAGGGCAAGAGACCCAGTACTTC. Its protein product is CASSLFWTGQETQYF.

The genes are TRBV14 and TRBJ1-1; possibly TRBD1 for D (6 bases). Trimming removed 0 bases from V and 7 bases from J, with 15 bases in between. This CDR3 is 15 amino acids long. Looked up from germline, CDR1 is SGHDN and CDR2 is FVKESK. CDR3 sequence reads: CASSQDVAGANEAFF. CDR3 sequence (DNA): TGTGCCAGCAGCCAAGATGTAGCAGGGGCGAATGAAGCTTTCTTT.

This chain joins TRBV7-3 and TRBJ2-1; 11 nucleotides agree with TRBD2. Germline-derived CDR1 and CDR2 are SGHTA and FQGTGA. The V and J ends lost 5 bases and 10 bases, in that order; junction bases with no gene match: 7. This CDR3 contains 14 residues. CDR3 residues: CASSQTSGSVEQFF. The CDR3 DNA sequence: TGTGCCAGCAGCCAAACTAGCGGGAGCGTGGAGCAGTTCTTC.

The V and J genes are TRBV28 and TRBJ2-1; D gene unclear. The germline V gene encodes CDR1 MDHEN and CDR2 SYDVKM. V was clipped by 4 bases and J by 5 bases, with 21 bases between them. This CDR3 is built from 17 residues. CDR3 bases: TGTGCCAGCAGTTCTCCAATCTTGACGCAGCCGCACAATGAGCAGTTCTTC. Protein sequence: CASSSPILTQPHNEQFF.

The chain employs TRBV15 and TRBJ1-3, with D unclear. Germline-derived CDR1 and CDR2 are LNHNV and YYDKDF (reference sequence). The CDR3 covers 15 residues. V lost 0 bases to trimming and J lost 2 bases, with 8 bases between them. The CDR3 spells CATSRDRGTGNTIYF. In DNA, the CDR3 is TGTGCCACCAGCAGAGATCGAGGGACTGGAAACACCATATATTTT.

This chain uses TRBV3-1 (or the pseudogene TRBV3-2) with TRBJ2-7, with D perhaps TRBD2 (6 bases). Trimming removed 4 bases at V and 0 bases at J, with 22 bases between. There are 18 residues in the CDR3. Germline assignment: CDR1 LGHDT and CDR2 YNNKEL (reference sequence). CDR3 DNA: TGTGCCAGCAGCCCCGCCCGCGCTGGTAGCGGAAGCTCCTACGAGCAGTACTTC. Encoded protein: CASSPARAGSGSSYEQYF.

The chain uses TRBV18 and TRBJ1-5; 7 bases are a match to TRBD1. V was pared by 3 bases and J by 1 base, with 3 bases of the junction left unmatched. Germline lookup yields CDR1 KGHSH and CDR2 LQKENI. The CDR3 spans 15 residues. The DNA for the CDR3 is TGTGCCAGCTCACCCAACAGGGGAAGCAATCAGCCCCAGCATTTT. Amino acids: CASSPNRGSNQPQHF.

The rearrangement joins TRBV6-5 to TRBJ2-3; possible D gene TRBD1, 6 bases. The CDR3 length is 12 residues. The germline gives CDR1 MNHEY, CDR2 SVGAGI. The V and J ends lost 10 bases and 0 bases respectively, with 8 bases between them. The CDR3 reads CATGQSTDTQYF. For the CDR3, the DNA is TGTGCCACCGGACAGAGCACAGATACGCAGTATTTT.

In its sample, this clone was seen once. CDR3 nucleotides: TGTGCCAGCAGCTTATATCCTGGAGAAACCGGGGAGCTGTTTTTT. Protein sequence: CASSLYPGETGELFF. V gene TRBV7-3 combines with J gene TRBJ2-2; D unresolved. V was cut by 2 bases and J by 5 bases, with 12 bases left in between. The germline V gene encodes CDR1 SGHTA and CDR2 FQGTGA. This CDR3 is built from 15 residues.

The chain employs TRBV5-4 and TRBJ1-1; D call uncertain. Germline assignment: CDR1 SGHNT and CDR2 YYREEE (reference sequence). This CDR3 spans 15 amino acids. The V gene lost 4 bases and the J gene lost 0 bases, with 13 bases spanning the gap. The CDR3 DNA sequence: TGTGCCAGCAGCCCCGGAGGGCTAATGAACACTGAAGCTTTCTTT. The encoded protein is CASSPGGLMNTEAFF.

V gene TRBV2 combines with J gene TRBJ2-5; possibly TRBD2 for D (5 bases). This CDR3 is 11 amino acids long. Per the germline V gene, CDR1 is SNHLY and CDR2 is FYNNEI. Trimming cost V 9 bases and J 2 bases, with 7 bases left between them. The CDR3 DNA sequence: TGTGCCAGGAGGGTTCAAGAGACCCAGTACTTC. Protein: CARRVQETQYF.

The chain carries TRBV4-1 and TRBJ2-1; weak D call: TRBD1 (5 bases). With 2 bases removed from V and 5 bases from J, the gap between germline ends came to 16 bases. Germline loops: CDR1 MGHRA, CDR2 YSYEKL. This CDR3 spans 16 amino acids. CDR3 sequence (DNA): TGCGCCAGCAGCCAAATGTCAGGGTTAGGCGACAATGAGCAGTTCTTC. It encodes CASSQMSGLGDNEQFF.